This T cell receptor beta chain was identified during a study of OX40 agonist ivuxolimab in advanced cancers. Study-level background: Eligibility admitted prior anti-PD-1, anti-PD-L1 or anti-CTLA-4 therapy; roughly 40% had some. Findings and limits, study-wide: Low normalized clonal expansion also occurred in some nonresponding patients.

With respect to this clone: Its antigen is undetermined.

The sampling schedule covered blood at baseline, cycle 4 day 1, and cycle 7 day 1. This CDR3 has 13 amino acids. Trimming cost V 0 bases and J 8 bases, with 8 bases left between them. The germline V gene encodes CDR1 LNHNV and CDR2 YYDKDF (reference sequence). Only in-frame clones appear in the TCRdb table, and some are missing; sequencing was by immunoSEQ multiplex PCR. The sample holds 55,000 to 70,000 clones, approximately 89% seen once. The TCR sequence derives from an adult with an advanced solid tumor such as melanoma, head and neck, liver or kidney cancer. The sample was CD4+ or CD8+ T cells sorted from blood, taken in a trial of the OX40 agonist ivuxolimab. This rearrangement joins TRBV15 to TRBJ2-1; D is perhaps TRBD2 (6 bases). CDR3 region: CATSRDPGDEQFF. The CDR3 DNA is TGTGCCACCAGCAGAGATCCGGGGGATGAGCAGTTCTTC.